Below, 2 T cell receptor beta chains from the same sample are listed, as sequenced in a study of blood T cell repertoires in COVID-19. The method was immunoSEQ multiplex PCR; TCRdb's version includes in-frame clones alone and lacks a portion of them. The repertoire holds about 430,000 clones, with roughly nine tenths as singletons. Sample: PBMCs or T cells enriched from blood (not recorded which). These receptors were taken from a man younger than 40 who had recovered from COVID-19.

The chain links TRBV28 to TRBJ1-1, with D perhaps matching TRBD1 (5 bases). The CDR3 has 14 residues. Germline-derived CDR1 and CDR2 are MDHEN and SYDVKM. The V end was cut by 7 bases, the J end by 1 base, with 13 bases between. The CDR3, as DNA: TGTGCCAGCATCCACGGGGGAGAGAACACTGAAGCTTTCTTT. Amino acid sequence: CASIHGGENTEAFF.

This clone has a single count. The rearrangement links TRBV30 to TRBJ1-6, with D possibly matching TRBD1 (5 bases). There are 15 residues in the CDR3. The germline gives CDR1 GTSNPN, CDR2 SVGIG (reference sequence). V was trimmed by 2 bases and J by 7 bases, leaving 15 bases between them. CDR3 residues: CAWSTPGAGNSPLHF. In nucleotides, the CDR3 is TGTGCCTGGAGTACGCCAGGAGCAGGGAATTCACCCCTCCACTTT.